These 25 T cell receptor beta chains originate from one sample sequenced in a study of blood T cells in healthy people across ages. A second PCR of 7 to 11 cycles used a sample-barcoded 5' primer and a J-beta primer mix. Each CDR3 protein is one row after TCRdb ran MiXCR on the 5' RACE reads. The sample lists 2 million or so distinct CDR3 sequences, around half occurring once. The specimen sequenced was blood. These receptors were taken from a woman in her thirties or forties in good health.

About this clonotype itself: This may be a read error: a much more frequent sequence differs by one nucleotide. The chain has TRBV7-2 and TRBJ2-1; 9 bases are a match to TRBD2. This CDR3 is 15 amino acids long. Germline values: CDR1 SGHTA, CDR2 FQGNSA. The junction had 5 bases not matched to a gene; V was cut back by 3 bases and J by 5 bases. The CDR3 coding sequence is TGTGCCAGCAGCTTGGCTAGCGGGGTGAACAATGAGCAGTTCTTC. Amino acid sequence: CASSLASGVNNEQFF.

This CDR3 reads CASSFNIIRTSGISIQYF. In DNA form, the CDR3 reads TGTGCCAGCAGCTTTAATATAATTCGGACTAGTGGGATAAGCATTCAGTACTTC. The chain employs TRBV7-2 and TRBJ2-4, with 7 bases lining up with TRBD2. The junction had 20 bases not matched to a gene; V was cut back by 3 bases and J by 9 bases. The CDR3 consists of 18 residues. CDR1 is SGHTA and CDR2 is FQGNSA in the germline V gene.

The chain couples TRBV27 to TRBJ2-7; 14 bases match TRBD2. CDR1 and CDR2 from the germline V gene are MNHEY and SMNVEV (reference sequence). This CDR3 region has 17 residues. V dropped 2 bases and J dropped 2; count of bases not matched to a gene: 5. The CDR3 DNA is TGTGCCAGCAGTTTAAGGACTAGCGGGGGGCTTACCTACGAGCAGTACTTC. As protein: CASSLRTSGGLTYEQYF.

The rearrangement joins TRBV6-2 or TRBV6-3 to TRBJ2-1; 8 nucleotides align to TRBD2. J gave up 0 bases and V 2 bases, and 12 bases lay outside the gene matches. Germline V gene sequence: CDR1 MNHEY, CDR2 SVGEGT. The CDR3 contains 19 residues. CDR3 sequence reads: CASSYGAGAKLSSYNEQFF. For the CDR3, the DNA is TGTGCCAGCAGTTACGGAGCGGGGGCCAAACTGAGCTCCTACAATGAGCAGTTCTTC.

The sample holds one count of this clonotype. The genes are TRBV13 and TRBJ2-3; 12 bases are shared with TRBD2. J gave up 4 bases and V 5 bases, and 13 bases lay outside the gene matches. Germline V gene data show CDR1 as PRHDT and CDR2 as FYEKMQ (reference sequence). This CDR3 is 18 amino acids long. Written as DNA, the CDR3 is TGTGCCAGCAGCCCGCCCGACCTAGCGGGGGGGCGGCCAGATACGCAGTATTTT. Translating gives CASSPPDLAGGRPDTQYF.

The chain combines TRBV24-1 with TRBJ2-1; the D gene is possibly TRBD2 (5 bases). Germline V lookup: CDR1 KGHDR, CDR2 SFDVKD. The V gene lost 1 base and the J gene lost 3 bases, with 12 bases spanning the gap. The CDR3 has 16 residues. The CDR3 nucleotides are TGTGCCACCAGTGATTTTAGCTCTAGCAGCTACAATGAGCAGTTCTTC. It is translated as CATSDFSSSSYNEQFF.

The DNA of the CDR3 is TGTGCCAGCGGCCGGGAGGTCTATAATTCACCCCTCCACTTT. Its translation: CASGREVYNSPLHF. The chain uses TRBV7-9 and TRBJ1-6; D remains ambiguous. The CDR3 is 14 amino acids. V shed 8 bases and J shed 3 bases, with 11 bases lying between them. Germline values: CDR1 SEHNR, CDR2 FQNEAQ (reference sequence).

The chain carries TRBV20-1 and TRBJ2-1; D is perhaps TRBD1 (6 bases). Trimming stripped 6 bases from V and 8 bases from J, with 26 bases between. Per the germline V gene, CDR1 is DFQATT and CDR2 is SNEGSKA (reference sequence). The CDR3 is 16 residues long. CDR3 in amino acids: CSATDERDNGNDEQFF. The CDR3 bases are TGCAGTGCCACTGATGAAAGGGACAATGGAAACGATGAGCAGTTCTTC.

This chain connects TRBV9 to TRBJ2-4, with D possibly being TRBD1 (5 bases). Looked up from germline, CDR1 is SGDLS and CDR2 is YYNGEE. V lost 0 bases to trimming and J lost 3 bases, with 7 bases between them. This CDR3 spans 14 amino acids. The CDR3 protein is CASSVGQNKNIQYF. For the CDR3, the DNA is TGTGCCAGCAGCGTAGGACAGAACAAAAACATTCAGTACTTC.

The chain is built from TRBV6-6 and TRBJ1-5; no definite D call. V was pared by 1 base and J by 2 bases, with 9 bases between. Germline CDR1 and CDR2: MNHNY and SVGAGI (reference sequence). The CDR3 loop spans 15 amino acids. This CDR3 reads CASSYWGTGNQPQHF. The CDR3, as DNA: TGTGCCAGCAGTTACTGGGGAACGGGCAATCAGCCCCAGCATTTT.

This chain joins TRBV11-2 and TRBJ2-7, with D perhaps TRBD1 (6 bases). The CDR3 is 15 residues long. Germline assignment: CDR1 SGHAT and CDR2 FQNNGV. V was clipped by 1 base and J by 3 bases, with 13 bases between them. The CDR3 loop reads CASSLASGQHYEQYF. The CDR3 coding sequence is TGTGCCAGCAGCTTAGCCAGCGGACAGCACTACGAGCAGTACTTC.

The V gene is TRBV28, the J gene TRBJ2-7; 7 nucleotides align to TRBD1. The end of the DNA aligns better with TRBJ2-5, so the J call may be wrong. The CDR3 sequence is 18 residues long. Germline CDR1 is MDHEN and CDR2 is SYDVKM. The CDR3 DNA is TGTGCCAGCAGTTTCCACTTAGGACAGGTTCCCTACCAAGAGACCCAGTACTTC. Translating gives CASSFHLGQVPYQETQYF.

The gene calls are TRBV3-1 and TRBJ1-2, with D unresolved. This CDR3 has 12 amino acids. V was clipped by 1 base and J by 9 bases, with 9 bases between them. CDR1 LGHDT and CDR2 YNNKEL come from the germline V gene (reference sequence). The CDR3, as DNA: TGTGCCAGCAGCCAAGCCCCCCGAAGCTACACCTTC. Residues: CASSQAPRSYTF.

This chain joins TRBV2 and TRBJ2-5; TRBD1 agrees at 9 bases. The CDR3 is 14 amino acids. The germline V gene has CDR1 SNHLY and CDR2 FYNNEI. The J segment lost 3 bases and the V segment lost 7 bases, leaving 6 bases of the junction unmatched. The CDR3 region is CASIKRTGEETQYF. DNA of the CDR3: TGTGCCAGCATCAAAAGGACAGGGGAAGAGACCCAGTACTTC.

The chain couples TRBV7-2 to TRBJ2-2; D may be TRBD2 (6 bases). Between the trimmed V and J ends, which lost 1 base and 8 bases, there was a span of 8 bases. The CDR3 contains 13 residues. Germline V CDR1 and CDR2: SGHTA, FQGNSA. The CDR3 DNA follows: TGTGCCAGCAGCTTAGTAGGACTAGGGGAGCTGTTTTTT. Translating gives CASSLVGLGELFF. The entire variable domain, with the rest obtained from reference TRBV7-2 and TRBJ2-2, is as follows: GAGVSQSPSNKVTEKGKDVELRCDPISGHTALYWYRQSLGQGLEFLIYFQGNSAPDKSGLPSDRFSAERTGGSVSTLTIQRTQQEDSAVYLCASSLVGLGELFFGEGSRLTVL.

In this sample, this clonotype turned up a few times. J is TRBJ2-3 and V is TRBV9; D unresolved. CDR1 and CDR2 from the germline V gene are SGDLS and YYNGEE. Trimming removed 4 bases at V and 1 base at J, with 16 bases between. The CDR3 has 16 residues. DNA of the CDR3: TGTGCCAGCAGCTCGCGACCTCACCCTGGCACAGATACGCAGTATTTT. It translates to CASSSRPHPGTDTQYF. Complete variable domain (other parts from reference TRBV9 and TRBJ2-3): DSGVTQTPKHLITATGQRVTLRCSPRSGDLSVYWYQQSLDQGLQFLIQYYNGEERAKGNILERFSAQQFPDLHSELNLSSLELGDSALYFCASSSRPHPGTDTQYFGPGTRLTVL.

The CDR3 nucleotides are TGTGCCAGCAGCGTGGGGGCAGGGGAAAGTCACACTGAAGCTTTCTTT. Amino acid sequence: CASSVGAGESHTEAFF. The chain recombines TRBV12-3 or TRBV12-4 with TRBJ1-1; D possibly corresponds to TRBD1 (6 bases). The CDR3 is 16 amino acids. Trimming cost V 6 bases and J 3 bases, with 20 bases left between them.

The chain is built from TRBV20-1 and TRBJ1-2; D not resolved. CDR1 and CDR2 from the germline V gene are DFQATT and SNEGSKA (reference sequence). The CDR3 runs 14 residues. Deletions cut 6 bases from V and 2 bases from J, with 16 bases between. The CDR3 region is CSAVTRVVNYGYTF. The CDR3 DNA sequence: TGCAGTGCGGTAACCCGGGTAGTAAACTATGGCTACACCTTC.

This clonotype was observed a handful of times. This sequence joins TRBV20-1 and TRBJ1-1, with D unresolved. This CDR3 contains 12 residues. The germline V gene has CDR1 DFQATT and CDR2 SNEGSKA (reference sequence). Trimming shortened V by 5 bases and J by 1 base, and 8 bases separated the two germline ends. Here the CDR3 DNA reads TGCAGTGCTCCTGATCCGAACACTGAAGCTTTCTTT. This codes for CSAPDPNTEAFF.

This clonotype was detected a few times. The chain uses TRBV21-1 and TRBJ2-5. TRBV21-1 is marked as a pseudogene. This CDR3 is built from 15 residues. CDR3 DNA: TGTGCCAGCAGCATAGGGCCTCTAGACCAAGAGACCCAGTACTTC. It specifies CASSIGPLDQETQYF.

This clonotype has just a few counts. V is TRBV18 and J is TRBJ2-3, with 13 nucleotides matching TRBD2. The V and J ends lost 0 bases and 3 bases, in that order; junction bases with no gene match: 3. The CDR3 consists of 17 residues. The germline gives CDR1 KGHSH, CDR2 LQKENI. CDR3 amino acids: CASSPPGLAGSTDTQYF. Written as DNA, the CDR3 is TGTGCCAGCTCACCACCGGGACTAGCGGGGAGTACAGATACGCAGTATTTT.

V gene TRBV12-3 or TRBV12-4 combines with J gene TRBJ2-3, with D possibly TRBD2 on 6 matching bases. With 5 bases removed from V and 2 bases from J, the gap between germline ends came to 29 bases. This CDR3 comprises 20 residues. This CDR3 reads CASSTNQAARGGAHTDTQYF. The CDR3 bases are TGTGCCAGCAGTACGAACCAAGCTGCCCGCGGCGGGGCGCACACAGATACGCAGTATTTT.

This clonotype was picked up a small number of times. The chain has TRBV25-1 and TRBJ2-1, with D possibly being TRBD1 (6 bases). Germline V gene data show CDR1 as MGHDK and CDR2 as SYGVNS. V shed 5 bases and J shed 4 bases, with 15 bases lying between them. The CDR3 totals 15 residues. This chain's CDR3 is CASSFRQQGYNEQFF. CDR3 bases: TGTGCCAGCAGTTTTAGACAACAGGGTTACAATGAGCAGTTCTTC.

The rearrangement joins TRBV12-3 or TRBV12-4 to TRBJ2-3; 9 bases match TRBD2. CDR3 length equals 15 residues. Unmatched junction bases numbered 5, after V lost 1 base and J lost 6 bases. The CDR3 nucleotides are TGTGCCAGCAGTTTAGGCGGGGGGGCCGAGGATACGCAGTATTTT. Translated: CASSLGGGAEDTQYF.

The V call is TRBV7-9, the J call TRBJ2-3; D uncertain. The CDR3 extends over 12 amino acids. From germline, CDR1 is SEHNR and CDR2 FQNEAQ (reference sequence). V lost 7 bases to trimming and J lost 3 bases, with 8 bases between them. Here the CDR3 DNA reads TGTGCCAGCACCGCCGGGACAGATACGCAGTATTTT. Its translation: CASTAGTDTQYF.